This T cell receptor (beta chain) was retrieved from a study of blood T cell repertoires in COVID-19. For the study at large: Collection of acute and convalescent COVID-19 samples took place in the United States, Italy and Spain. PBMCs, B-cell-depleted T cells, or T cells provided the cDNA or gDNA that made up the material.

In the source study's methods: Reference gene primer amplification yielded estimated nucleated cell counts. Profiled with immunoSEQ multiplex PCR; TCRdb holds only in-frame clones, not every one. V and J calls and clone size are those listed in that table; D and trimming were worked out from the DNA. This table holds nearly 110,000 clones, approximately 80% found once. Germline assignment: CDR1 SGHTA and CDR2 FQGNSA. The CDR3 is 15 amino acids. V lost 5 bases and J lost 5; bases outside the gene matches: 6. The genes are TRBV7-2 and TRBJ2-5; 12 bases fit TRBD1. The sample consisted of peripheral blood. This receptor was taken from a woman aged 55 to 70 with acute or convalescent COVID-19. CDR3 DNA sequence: TGTGCCAGCAGCCCCGGGACAGGGGGCAGCGAGACCCAGTACTTC. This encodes CASSPGTGGSETQYF.